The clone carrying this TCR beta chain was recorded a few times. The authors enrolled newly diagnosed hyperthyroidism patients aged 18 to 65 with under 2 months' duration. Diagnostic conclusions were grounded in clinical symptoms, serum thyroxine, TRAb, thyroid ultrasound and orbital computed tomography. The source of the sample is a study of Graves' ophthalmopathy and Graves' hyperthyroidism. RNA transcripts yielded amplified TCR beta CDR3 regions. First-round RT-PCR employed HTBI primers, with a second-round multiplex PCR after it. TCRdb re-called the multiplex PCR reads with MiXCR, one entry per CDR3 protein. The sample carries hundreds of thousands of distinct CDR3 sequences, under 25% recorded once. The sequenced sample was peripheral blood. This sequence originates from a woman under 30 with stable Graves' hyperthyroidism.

The CDR3 nucleotides read TGCGCCAGCAGCCAAGCCCTCAGGGGGCTACGGCCCCAGCATTTT. Its translation: CASSQALRGLRPQHF. The J gene is TRBJ1-5, the V gene TRBV4-1; 8 nucleotides line up with TRBD1. The germline CDR1 and CDR2 sequences are MGHRA and YSYEKL. The V segment lost 1 base and the J segment 9 bases; nucleotides outside the gene matches: 8. This CDR3 contains 15 residues.